Listed below are T cell receptor beta chains from one sample, sequenced in a study of blood T cell repertoires in COVID-19. Sequencing was performed with immunoSEQ multiplex PCR; in TCRdb, only in-frame clones are kept and a portion is missing. The data contain 300,000 to 450,000 clones, approximately 81% of them singletons. The sequenced sample was peripheral blood. The receptors come from a woman younger than 35 with acute or convalescent COVID-19. Both conserved end residues are part of each CDR3. The order of the fields is D gene, V gene, J gene, clone size, CDR3 protein, CDR3 DNA. D genes are given only for firm matches. Clone size is shown for a subset of rows, as once, few, many or a class of expanded clone.

>TRBD1|TRBV7-9|TRBJ2-1|-
CASSLTGLSNNEQFF
TGTGCCAGCAGCCTGACAGGGCTCTCAAACAATGAGCAGTTCTTC
>TRBD2|TRBV6-5|TRBJ2-5|-
CASFILGRGETQYF
TGTGCCAGCTTCATTTTGGGGAGGGGAGAGACCCAGTACTTC
>-|TRBV5-1|TRBJ2-7|-
CASNYDSAYEQYF
TGCGCCAGCAATTATGACAGCGCCTACGAGCAGTACTTC
>-|TRBV5-4|TRBJ1-1|-
CASTGEGTASWNTEAFF
TGTGCCAGCACCGGGGAGGGGACCGCTAGTTGGAACACTGAAGCTTTCTTT
>-|TRBV9|TRBJ2-6|-
CASSVGGTGANVLTF
TGTGCCAGCAGCGTAGGAGGGACTGGGGCCAACGTCCTGACTTTC
>-|TRBV19|TRBJ1-1|few
CASRDGQINTEAFF
TGTGCCAGTCGTGACGGACAAATTAACACTGAAGCTTTCTTT
>-|TRBV12-3/TRBV12-4|TRBJ1-1|-
CASSLRSNTEAFF
TGTGCCAGCAGTTTGCGTTCCAACACTGAAGCTTTCTTT
>TRBD1|TRBV4-1|TRBJ2-5|-
CASSQDGQGAVTQYF
TGCGCCAGCAGCCAAGATGGGCAGGGGGCGGTGACCCAGTACTTC
>TRBD1|TRBV6-5|TRBJ1-3|-
CASRGTGGSGNTIYF
TGTGCCAGCAGGGGGACAGGGGGCTCTGGAAACACCATATATTTT
>TRBD1|TRBV28|TRBJ1-5|-
CASSLIGTGNQPQHF
TGTGCCAGCAGTTTAATAGGGACAGGCAATCAGCCCCAGCATTTT
>-|TRBV2|TRBJ1-1|-
CASRGHRNTEAFF
TGTGCCAGCAGGGGACACCGGAACACTGAAGCTTTCTTT
>TRBD1|TRBV7-3|TRBJ2-2|-
CASSLQGAVTGELFF
TGTGCCAGCAGCTTACAGGGGGCTGTAACCGGGGAGCTGTTTTTT
>TRBD1|TRBV18|TRBJ2-7|-
CASSLQGGPSYEQYF
TGTGCCAGCTCATTACAGGGGGGTCCCTCCTACGAGCAGTACTTC
>-|TRBV19|TRBJ1-2|-
CASSPTLDTNYGYTF
TGTGCCAGTAGTCCCACCTTGGACACAAACTATGGCTACACCTTC
>TRBD1|TRBV5-6|TRBJ2-7|-
CASSPGTGAYEQYF
TGTGCCAGCAGCCCCGGGACAGGTGCCTACGAGCAGTACTTC
>TRBD1|TRBV27|TRBJ2-7|-
CASSHPHRGSTHEQYF
TGTGCCAGCAGCCACCCCCACAGGGGATCTACCCACGAGCAGTACTTC
>-|TRBV3-1/TRBV3-2|TRBJ1-4|-
CASSRMGGEKLFF
TGTGCCAGCAGCCGGATGGGAGGTGAAAAACTGTTTTTT
>TRBD2|TRBV3-1/TRBV3-2|TRBJ2-5|-
CASSHITGTMQETQYF
TGTGCCAGCAGCCATATTACCGGGACTATGCAAGAGACCCAGTACTTC
>TRBD1|TRBV5-6|TRBJ1-4|once
CASSLGTGRSTNEKLFF
TGTGCCAGCAGCTTAGGGACAGGCCGATCAACTAATGAAAAACTGTTTTTT
>-|TRBV7-9|TRBJ2-5|-
CASSPWLAGYPQETQYF
TGTGCCAGCAGCCCTTGGTTGGCTGGTTACCCCCAAGAGACCCAGTACTTC
>TRBD1|TRBV29-1|TRBJ2-7|-
CSAVTGGYEQYF
TGCAGCGCTGTGACAGGGGGCTACGAGCAGTACTTC
>-|TRBV5-8|TRBJ2-1|-
CASSLGWQGEQFF
TGTGCCAGCAGCTTGGGGTGGCAGGGTGAGCAGTTCTTC
>-|TRBV10-3|TRBJ1-2|-
CAISTGNYGYTF
TGTGCCATCAGCACAGGGAACTATGGCTACACCTTC
>-|TRBV9|TRBJ2-5|few
CASSVGDKTQETQYF
TGTGCCAGCAGCGTGGGGGACAAAACGCAAGAGACCCAGTACTTC